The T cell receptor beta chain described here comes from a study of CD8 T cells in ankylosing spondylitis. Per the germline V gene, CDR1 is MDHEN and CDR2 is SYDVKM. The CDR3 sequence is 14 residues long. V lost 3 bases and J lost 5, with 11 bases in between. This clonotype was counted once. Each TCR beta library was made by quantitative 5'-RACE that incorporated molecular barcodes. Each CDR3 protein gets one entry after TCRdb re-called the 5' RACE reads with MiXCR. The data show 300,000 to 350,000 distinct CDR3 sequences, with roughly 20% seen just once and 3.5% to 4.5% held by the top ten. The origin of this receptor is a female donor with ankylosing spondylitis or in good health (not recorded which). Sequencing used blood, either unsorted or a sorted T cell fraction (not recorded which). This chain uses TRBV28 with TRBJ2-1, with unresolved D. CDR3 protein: CASSLRRLNNEQFF. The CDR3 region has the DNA TGTGCCAGCAGTTTGCGTCGACTTAACAATGAGCAGTTCTTC.